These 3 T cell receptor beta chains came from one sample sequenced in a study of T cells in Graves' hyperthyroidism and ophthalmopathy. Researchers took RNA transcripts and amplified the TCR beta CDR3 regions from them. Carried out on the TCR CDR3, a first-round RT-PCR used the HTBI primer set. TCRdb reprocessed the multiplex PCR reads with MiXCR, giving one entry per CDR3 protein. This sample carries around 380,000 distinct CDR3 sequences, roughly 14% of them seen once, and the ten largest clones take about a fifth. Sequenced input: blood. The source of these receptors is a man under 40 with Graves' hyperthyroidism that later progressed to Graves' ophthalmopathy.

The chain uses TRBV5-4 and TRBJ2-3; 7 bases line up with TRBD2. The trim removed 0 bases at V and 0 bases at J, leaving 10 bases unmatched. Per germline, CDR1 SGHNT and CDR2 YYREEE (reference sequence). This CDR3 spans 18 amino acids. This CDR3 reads CASSLGLAVSSSTDTQYF. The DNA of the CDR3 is TGTGCCAGCAGCTTGGGTCTAGCGGTGAGTTCTAGCACAGATACGCAGTATTTT.

This chain's CDR3 is CASKPGQGNEKLFF. CDR3 coding DNA: TGTGCCAGTAAACCGGGACAGGGAAACGAAAAACTGTTTTTT. This chain connects TRBV9 to TRBJ1-4; 9 nucleotides match TRBD1. Germline trimming cut 8 bases from V and 8 bases from J; bases unmatched to any gene: 10. Germline V CDR1 and CDR2: SGDLS, YYNGEE. This CDR3 has 14 amino acids.

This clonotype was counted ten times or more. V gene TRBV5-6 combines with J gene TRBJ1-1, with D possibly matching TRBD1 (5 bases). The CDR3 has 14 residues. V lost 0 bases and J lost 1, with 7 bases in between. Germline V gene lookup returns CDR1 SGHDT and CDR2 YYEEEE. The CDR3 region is CASSLVGPNTEAFF. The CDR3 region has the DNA TGTGCCAGCAGCTTGGTGGGGCCGAACACTGAAGCTTTCTTT. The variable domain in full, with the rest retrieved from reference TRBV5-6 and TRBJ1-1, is DAGVTQSPTHLIKTRGQQVTLRCSPKSGHDTVSWYQQALGQGPQFIFQYYEEEERQRGNFPDRFSGHQFPNYSSELNVNALLLGDSALYLCASSLVGPNTEAFFGQGTRLTVV.